One and the same sample provided the 8 T cell receptor beta chains below, sequenced in a study of blood T cell repertoires in COVID-19. Using immunoSEQ multiplex PCR, the repertoire was profiled, and TCRdb retains in-frame clones only, with some absent. The sample contains about 200,000 clones, about 86% of which appear only once. Sequencing was done on a sample of PBMCs or T cells enriched from blood (not recorded which). These receptors came from a man aged 40-49 years who had recovered from COVID-19.

This clone has more than one count but fewer than ten. V gene TRBV7-8 combines with J gene TRBJ2-1, with D tentatively TRBD1 (5 bases). This CDR3 has 15 residues. Trimming left V 7 bases short and J 0 bases short, with 13 bases between. CDR1 SGHVS and CDR2 FQNEAQ come from the germline V gene. The chain's CDR3 is CASTLRQSSYNEQFF. The CDR3 bases are TGTGCCAGCACCCTTCGACAGAGCTCCTACAATGAGCAGTTCTTC.

About this clone: An end of the junction does not agree with germline; a read error may underlie this. The chain uses TRBV5-4 and TRBJ1-2; 7 nucleotides match TRBD1. This CDR3 has 12 amino acids. CDR1 SGHNT and CDR2 YYREEE come from the germline V gene (reference sequence). The CDR3 coding sequence is TGTGCCAGCAGCTTGGACACACAGGGGATCGCCTTC. Translation gives CASSLDTQGIAF. The full variable domain, completed using reference TRBV5-4 and TRBJ1-2, is ETGVTQSPTHLIKTRGQQVTLRCSSQSGHNTVSWYQQALGQGPQFIFQYYREEENGRGNFPPRFSGLQFPNYSSELNVNALELDDSALYLCASSLDTQGIAFGSGTRLTVV.

The V call is TRBV27, the J call TRBJ1-2; 8 nucleotides match TRBD1. Trimming took 8 bases from V and 4 from J; bases not matched to a gene: 12. The germline gives CDR1 MNHEY, CDR2 SMNVEV (reference sequence). The CDR3 is 15 amino acids. The CDR3 DNA is TGTGCCAGCCGAGGAGGACAGGGCCTTCCCTATGGCTACACCTTC. Translated: CASRGGQGLPYGYTF.

The chain's CDR3 is CAISDPGDKTDTQYF. DNA for the CDR3: TGTGCCATCAGTGACCCCGGCGACAAGACAGATACGCAGTATTTT. The J gene is TRBJ2-3, the V gene TRBV10-3; D call uncertain. V was shortened by 3 bases and J by 3 bases, with 13 bases between the two germline ends. Germline loops: CDR1 ENHRY, CDR2 SYGVKD. This CDR3 contains 15 residues.

The V gene is TRBV12-3 or TRBV12-4, the J gene TRBJ2-7; D is uncertain. Trimming took off 0 bases at V and 4 bases at J, with 7 bases between the two ends. CDR3 length equals 13 residues. CDR3 DNA: TGTGCCAGCAGTTTAGCGTCCGGTTACGAGCAGTACTTC. Protein sequence: CASSLASGYEQYF.

The chain carries TRBV12-3 or TRBV12-4 and TRBJ2-7; no firm D call. This CDR3 spans 12 amino acids. The V gene lost 6 bases and the J gene lost 3 bases, with 9 bases spanning the gap. The CDR3 loop reads CASSPLIYEQYF. The CDR3 DNA follows: TGTGCCAGCAGCCCCCTTATCTACGAGCAGTACTTC.

This clone was detected only a few times. The rearrangement links TRBV4-1 to TRBJ2-3, with a weak D call TRBD2 (5 bases). Between the trimmed V and J ends, which lost 4 bases and 2 bases, there was a span of 19 bases. Germline loops: CDR1 MGHRA, CDR2 YSYEKL. The CDR3 is made up of 17 amino acids. The CDR3 loop reads CASSPTQTGLNTDTQYF. The CDR3 DNA follows: TGCGCCAGCAGCCCAACTCAGACGGGGTTGAACACAGATACGCAGTATTTT.

CDR3 sequence (DNA): TGTGCCAGCAGACCACTCCAGGGGGCAGGGACTGAAGCTTTCTTT. Protein product: CASRPLQGAGTEAFF. The V call is TRBV27, the J call TRBJ1-1; 8 nucleotides match TRBD1. V lost 6 bases to trimming and J lost 5 bases; unmatched junction nucleotides: 11. The length of the CDR3 is 15 residues. Germline loops: CDR1 MNHEY, CDR2 SMNVEV (reference sequence).